The 3 T cell receptor beta chains listed next were all sequenced from one sample in a study of shared clonotypes between healthy human individuals. The data were produced by immunoSEQ multiplex PCR, yet TCRdb's version contains in-frame clones alone and is incomplete. This table holds some 1,400,000 clones, about 96% found once. The material sequenced was naive CD4+ T cells sorted from blood. Indicated subset: CD45RA+ positively selected. The receptors shown here come from a man aged 30 to 45 in good health.

The J gene is TRBJ2-7, the V gene TRBV5-4; 8 bases are shared with TRBD1. The CDR3 extends over 15 amino acids. The V gene's germline CDR1 is SGHNT and CDR2 YYREEE (reference sequence). Trimming at V came to 0 bases and at J to 2 bases, leaving 4 bases not matched to a gene. This chain's CDR3 is CASSLGGQGAYEQYF. The CDR3 bases are TGTGCCAGCAGCTTGGGAGGACAGGGAGCCTACGAGCAGTACTTC.

V and J are TRBV5-1 and TRBJ1-3, with 7 bases fitting TRBD1. V lost 0 bases, J lost 4 bases, and 10 bases stayed unmatched. The CDR3 has 17 amino acids. CDR1 is SGHRS, CDR2 YFSETQ, per germline. CDR3 sequence reads: CASSLGQGVFEGNTIYF. The CDR3, as DNA: TGCGCCAGCAGCTTGGGACAGGGAGTTTTTGAGGGAAACACCATATATTTT.

Turning to this clone: Other DNA sequences in the same sample also yield this CDR3. J is TRBJ2-1 and V is TRBV7-2; tentative D call: TRBD2 (5 bases). This CDR3 comprises 15 residues. Deletions cut 0 bases from V and 1 base from J, with 7 bases between. Germline CDR1 is SGHTA and CDR2 is FQGNSA. CDR3 DNA: TGTGCCAGCAGCTTAGCGGGGAGTTCCTACAATGAGCAGTTCTTC. It encodes CASSLAGSSYNEQFF.